The 22 T cell receptor beta chains listed next were all sequenced from one sample in a study of blood T cell repertoires in COVID-19. Here immunoSEQ multiplex PCR was the method, and the copy in TCRdb shows in-frame clones only, minus some. The sample lists roughly 48,000 clones; 93% were seen once. Sample: peripheral blood. These receptors were taken from a man between 60 and 75 years old with COVID-19, enrolled during active disease.

The chain joins TRBV6-2 or TRBV6-3 to TRBJ2-7; a possible D gene is TRBD1 (6 bases). This CDR3 has 12 residues. V was clipped by 6 bases and J by 3 bases, with 9 bases between them. Germline-derived CDR1 and CDR2 are MNHEY and SVGEGT. Here the CDR3 reads CASSEQGYEQYF. DNA of the CDR3: TGTGCCAGCAGCGAACAGGGCTACGAGCAGTACTTC.

The chain uses TRBV10-2 and TRBJ1-1; D remains unclear. The V end lost 6 bases, the J end lost 0 bases, and 8 bases lay between the germline ends. CDR1 and CDR2 from the germline V gene are WSHSY and SAAADI. The CDR3 length is 13 residues. The CDR3 nucleotides are TGCGCCAGCAGCCCCACAGTGAACACTGAAGCTTTCTTT. Encoded protein: CASSPTVNTEAFF.

The CDR3 DNA reads TGTGCCTGGAGGGGACAGATATATAATTCACCCCTCCACTTT. Translated: CAWRGQIYNSPLHF. V usage is TRBV30 and J usage is TRBJ1-6, with 7 bases that match TRBD1. The CDR3 consists of 14 residues. The V gene's germline CDR1 is GTSNPN and CDR2 SVGIG (reference sequence). The V and J ends lost 3 bases and 4 bases, in that order; junction bases with no gene match: 3.

This clone appeared a few times. The chain links TRBV11-2 to TRBJ1-6, with D hard to call. Germline values: CDR1 SGHAT, CDR2 FQNNGV. V lost 0 bases and J 8 bases, leaving 5 bases between the germline ends. The CDR3 has 13 residues. CDR3 amino acids: CASSLESYSPLHF. The CDR3 region has the DNA TGTGCCAGCAGCTTAGAATCGTATTCACCCCTCCACTTT.

V and J are TRBV11-3 and TRBJ2-5, with TRBD1 matching over 9 bases. The V gene end was trimmed by 5 bases and the J gene end by 6 bases; junction bases not matched to a gene: 7. The CDR3 consists of 14 residues. CDR1 is SGHNT and CDR2 is YENEEA in the germline V gene. CDR3 residues: CASSPGQGGQTQYF. The CDR3 DNA is TGTGCCAGCAGCCCGGGACAGGGTGGACAGACCCAGTACTTC.

V usage is TRBV19 and J usage is TRBJ1-1; the match to TRBD1 covers 9 bases. The CDR3 extends over 15 amino acids. Germline V CDR1 and CDR2: LNHDA, SQIVND (reference sequence). V trimming: 4 bases; J trimming: 1 base; junction bases outside the gene matches: 4. CDR3 sequence reads: CASSTLTGGNTEAFF. CDR3 nucleotides: TGTGCCAGTAGTACCCTGACAGGGGGGAACACTGAAGCTTTCTTT.

The chain joins TRBV19 to TRBJ2-3; 15 bases map to TRBD2. The CDR3 has 23 residues. Germline CDR1 is LNHDA and CDR2 is SQIVND (reference sequence). V lost 4 bases to trimming and J lost 4 bases; unmatched junction nucleotides: 24. In DNA, the CDR3 is TGTGCCAGTAGTACTCCCAGGGGGACTAGCGGGAGGCCGTCTTTCCACGCTCCAGATACGCAGTATTTT. Its translation: CASSTPRGTSGRPSFHAPDTQYF.

The rearrangement joins TRBV5-6 to TRBJ2-2; 10 bases match TRBD1. V was clipped by 4 bases and J by 5 bases; unmatched bases: 11. This CDR3 spans 17 amino acids. Germline V lookup: CDR1 SGHDT, CDR2 YYEEEE. As DNA, the CDR3 is TGTGCCAGCAGCGTCAGGTCCGGGACAGGGGTGACCGGGGAGCTGTTTTTT. Protein product: CASSVRSGTGVTGELFF.

The sample holds a few counts of this clone. This chain joins TRBV4-2 and TRBJ1-2; the D is unclear. CDR1 and CDR2 from the germline V gene are LGHNA and YNFKEQ. V was shortened by 0 bases and J by 10 bases, with 15 bases between the two germline ends. The CDR3 is 14 residues long. CDR3 sequence: CASSQDLQPLAYTF. CDR3 DNA: TGTGCCAGCAGCCAAGATCTGCAACCTTTGGCCTACACCTTC.

This clone has only one observation. J is TRBJ2-1 and V is TRBV30; 9 bases align to TRBD2. The length of the CDR3 is 14 residues. From germline, CDR1 is GTSNPN and CDR2 SVGIG (reference sequence). V gave up 3 bases and J gave up 4 bases; unmatched junction bases: 4. This CDR3 reads CAWSLAGRYNEQFF. CDR3 in DNA: TGTGCCTGGAGCCTAGCGGGACGATACAATGAGCAGTTCTTC.

This chain joins TRBV3-1 (or the pseudogene TRBV3-2) and TRBJ1-5; no reliable D call. V shed 0 bases and J shed 3 bases, with 9 bases lying between them. The CDR3 extends over 15 amino acids. The germline CDR1 and CDR2 sequences are LGHDT and YNNKEL (reference sequence). CDR3 amino acids: CASSQDLSYNQPQHF. CDR3 nucleotide sequence: TGTGCCAGCAGCCAAGATCTAAGTTACAATCAGCCCCAGCATTTT.

The rearrangement links TRBV6-6 to TRBJ1-3, with 8 bases lining up with TRBD1. V shed 4 bases and J 4 bases; nucleotides not matched to a gene: 3. Germline values: CDR1 MNHNY, CDR2 SVGAGI (reference sequence). This CDR3 has 14 amino acids. The CDR3 here is CASSSTGGGNTIYF. CDR3 bases: TGTGCCAGCAGTTCTACAGGGGGAGGAAACACCATATATTTT.

V is TRBV5-8 and J is TRBJ2-7; no clear D. There are 13 residues in the CDR3. Between the trimmed V and J ends, which lost 1 base and 2 bases, there was a span of 7 bases. Germline CDR1 is SGHTS and CDR2 is YDEGEE. CDR3 protein: CASSLTPTYEQYF. CDR3 nucleotides: TGTGCCAGCAGCTTGACACCCACCTACGAGCAGTACTTC. The variable domain in full, completed from reference TRBV5-8 and TRBJ2-7, reads EAGVTQSPTHLIKTRGQQATLRCSPISGHTSVYWYQQALGLGLQFLLWYDEGEERNRGNFPPRFSGRQFPNYSSELNVNALELEDSALYLCASSLTPTYEQYFGPGTRLTVT.

The CDR3 DNA is TGTGCCAGCAGCTTACCGGGACAGACCAATCAGCCCCAGCATTTT. Its protein is CASSLPGQTNQPQHF. The chain has TRBV7-2 and TRBJ1-5, with TRBD1 matching over 7 bases. V lost 2 bases and J lost 3; bases outside the gene matches: 4. Germline CDR1 is SGHTA and CDR2 is FQGNSA. The CDR3 is made up of 15 amino acids.

The chain employs TRBV29-1 and TRBJ1-2; 7 bases fit TRBD1. The CDR3 loop spans 14 amino acids. The germline gives CDR1 SQVTM, CDR2 ANQGSEA. Unmatched junction bases numbered 6, after V lost 0 bases and J lost 5 bases. CDR3 sequence: CSVEEPTGIYGYTF. CDR3 nucleotide sequence: TGCAGCGTTGAAGAACCGACAGGGATATATGGCTACACCTTC.

This sequence joins TRBV7-2 and TRBJ2-7, with 11 bases lining up with TRBD2. There are 13 residues in the CDR3. Germline V CDR1 and CDR2: SGHTA, FQGNSA. After removal of 5 bases from V and 10 bases from J, the junction contained 7 bases not matched to a gene. The CDR3 region is CASSGGLAASQYF. The DNA for the CDR3 is TGTGCCAGCAGCGGGGGACTAGCGGCAAGCCAGTACTTC.

The CDR3 spells CASRDSSSYEQYF. Here the CDR3 DNA reads TGTGCCAGCAGAGACAGTTCTTCCTACGAGCAGTACTTC. The V gene is TRBV28, the J gene TRBJ2-7; a weak D match, TRBD1 (5 bases). Germline V gene data show CDR1 as MDHEN and CDR2 as SYDVKM. This CDR3 is 13 amino acids long. Trimming cost V 6 bases and J 1 base, with 10 bases left between them.

V and J are TRBV5-1 and TRBJ1-1, with TRBD1 matching 7 bases. The CDR3 has 14 residues. J lost 1 base, V lost 7 bases, and 7 bases had no gene match. Looked up from germline, CDR1 is SGHRS and CDR2 is YFSETQ. The CDR3 spells CASSRGQSNTEAFF. The CDR3 DNA follows: TGCGCCAGCTCTAGGGGACAGTCGAACACTGAAGCTTTCTTT.

The chain has TRBV6-4 and TRBJ1-2; D possibly corresponds to TRBD1 (5 bases). CDR1 MRHNA and CDR2 SNTAGT come from the germline V gene. The CDR3 contains 11 residues. V shed 4 bases and J shed 7 bases, with 7 bases lying between them. The CDR3: CASSGGVGYTF. DNA of the CDR3: TGTGCCAGCAGTGGGGGGGTTGGCTACACCTTC.

The chain carries TRBV6-2 or TRBV6-3 and TRBJ2-7, with D perhaps matching TRBD1 (5 bases). This CDR3 has 16 residues. V shed 2 bases and J shed 3 bases, with 17 bases lying between them. Germline CDR1 is MNHEY and CDR2 is SVGEGT. CDR3 in amino acids: CASSYHDSHSFYEQYF. The CDR3 DNA follows: TGTGCCAGCAGTTACCACGACAGCCACTCTTTCTACGAGCAGTACTTC.

The J gene is TRBJ2-7, the V gene TRBV4-2, with 14 bases identical to TRBD2. Germline-derived CDR1 and CDR2 are LGHNA and YNFKEQ. The junction had 14 bases not matched to a gene; V was cut back by 4 bases and J by 6 bases. This CDR3 has 18 amino acids. DNA for the CDR3: TGTGCCAGCAGCCCCATCATCGGGACTAGCGGGAGCTTATCCGAGCAGTACTTC. This translates into CASSPIIGTSGSLSEQYF.

This chain joins TRBV19 and TRBJ1-2, with D perhaps TRBD1 (6 bases). The CDR3 is made up of 13 amino acids. The V end was cut by 3 bases, the J end by 5 bases, with 10 bases between. The germline V gene has CDR1 LNHDA and CDR2 SQIVND (reference sequence). The CDR3 reads CASSIGQGYGYTF. CDR3 in DNA: TGTGCCAGTAGTATCGGGCAGGGGTATGGCTACACCTTC.